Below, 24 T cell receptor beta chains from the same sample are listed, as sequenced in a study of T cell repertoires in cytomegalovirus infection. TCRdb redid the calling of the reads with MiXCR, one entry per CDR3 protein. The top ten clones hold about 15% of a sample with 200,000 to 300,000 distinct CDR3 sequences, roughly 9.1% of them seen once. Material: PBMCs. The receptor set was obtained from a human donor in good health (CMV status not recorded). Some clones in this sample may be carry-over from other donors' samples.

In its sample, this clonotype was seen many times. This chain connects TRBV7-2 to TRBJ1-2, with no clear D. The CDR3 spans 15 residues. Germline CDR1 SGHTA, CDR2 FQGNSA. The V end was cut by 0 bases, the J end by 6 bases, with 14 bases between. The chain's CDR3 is CASSLAGLKTNGYTF. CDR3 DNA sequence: TGTGCCAGCAGCTTAGCTGGACTAAAGACTAATGGCTACACCTTC.

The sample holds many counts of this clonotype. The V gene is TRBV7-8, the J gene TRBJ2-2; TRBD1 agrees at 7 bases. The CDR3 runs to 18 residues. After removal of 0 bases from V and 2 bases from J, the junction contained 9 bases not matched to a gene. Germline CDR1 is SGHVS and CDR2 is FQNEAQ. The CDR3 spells CASSLASKGAFNTGELFF. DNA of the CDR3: TGTGCCAGCAGCTTAGCGAGTAAGGGGGCATTCAACACCGGGGAGCTGTTTTTT.

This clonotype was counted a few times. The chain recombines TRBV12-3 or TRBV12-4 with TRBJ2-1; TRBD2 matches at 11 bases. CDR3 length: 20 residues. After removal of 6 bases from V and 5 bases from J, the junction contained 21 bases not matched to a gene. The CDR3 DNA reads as TGTGCCAGCAGCCGAGGGACGCGACTAGCGGGGCTTTCTCTAGACAATGAGCAGTTCTTC. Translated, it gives CASSRGTRLAGLSLDNEQFF.

The CDR3: CASSQGSRTRQYF. Written as DNA, the CDR3 is TGTGCCAGCAGCCAAGGGTCCCGGACGAGGCAGTATTTT. The chain carries TRBV14 and TRBJ2-3; D is unclear. V dropped 1 base and J dropped 11 bases, with 13 bases sitting between them. The CDR3 covers 13 residues. CDR1 SGHDN and CDR2 FVKESK come from the germline V gene. The whole variable domain, filled in from reference TRBV14 and TRBJ2-3, reads EAGVTQFPSHSVIEKGQTVTLRCDPISGHDNLYWYRRVMGKEIKFLLHFVKESKQDESGMPNNRFLAERTGGTYSTLKVQPAELEDSGVYFCASSQGSRTRQYFGPGTRLTVL.

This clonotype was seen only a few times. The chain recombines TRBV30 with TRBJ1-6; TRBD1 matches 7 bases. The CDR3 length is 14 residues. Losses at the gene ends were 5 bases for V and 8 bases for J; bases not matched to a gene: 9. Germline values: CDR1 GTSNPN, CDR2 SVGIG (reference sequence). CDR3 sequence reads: CAWDRDSPDSPLHF. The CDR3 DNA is TGTGCCTGGGACAGGGATTCTCCTGATTCACCCCTCCACTTT. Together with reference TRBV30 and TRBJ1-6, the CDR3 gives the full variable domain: SQTIHQWPATLVQPVGSPLSLECTVEGTSNPNLYWYRQAAGRGLQLLFYSVGIGQISSEVPQNLSASRPQDRQFILSSKKLLLSDSGFYLCAWDRDSPDSPLHFGNGTRLTVT.

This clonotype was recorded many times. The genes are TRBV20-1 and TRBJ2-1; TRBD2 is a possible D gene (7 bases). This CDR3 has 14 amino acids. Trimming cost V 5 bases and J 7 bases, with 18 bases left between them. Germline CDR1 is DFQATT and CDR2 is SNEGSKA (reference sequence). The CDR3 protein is CSAPRGGPKNEQFF. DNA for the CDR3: TGCAGTGCTCCCAGGGGAGGGCCAAAAAATGAGCAGTTCTTC.

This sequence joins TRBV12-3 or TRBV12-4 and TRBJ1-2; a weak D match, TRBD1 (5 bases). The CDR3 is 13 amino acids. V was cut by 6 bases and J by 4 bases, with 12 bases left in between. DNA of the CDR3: TGTGCCAGCAGACAGACGGGACCCTATGGCTACACCTTC. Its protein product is CASRQTGPYGYTF.

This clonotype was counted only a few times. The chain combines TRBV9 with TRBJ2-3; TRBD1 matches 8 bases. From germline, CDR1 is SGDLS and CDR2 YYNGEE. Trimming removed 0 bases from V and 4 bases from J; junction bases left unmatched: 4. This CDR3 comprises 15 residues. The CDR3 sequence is CASSVVGTGSDTQYF. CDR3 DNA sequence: TGTGCCAGCAGCGTAGTTGGGACAGGCTCAGATACGCAGTATTTT.

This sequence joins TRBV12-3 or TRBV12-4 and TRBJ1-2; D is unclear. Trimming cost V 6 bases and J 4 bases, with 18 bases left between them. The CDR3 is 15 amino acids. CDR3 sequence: CASSDRRVTGYGYTF. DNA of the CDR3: TGTGCCAGCAGCGACCGGAGGGTGACTGGCTATGGCTACACCTTC.

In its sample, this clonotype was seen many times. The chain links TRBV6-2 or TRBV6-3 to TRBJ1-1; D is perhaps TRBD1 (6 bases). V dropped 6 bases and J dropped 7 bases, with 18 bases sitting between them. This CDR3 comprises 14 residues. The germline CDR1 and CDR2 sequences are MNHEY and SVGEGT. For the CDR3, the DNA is TGTGCCAGCAGCCCTCCAGGGACACGTCGTGAAGCTTTCTTT. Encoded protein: CASSPPGTRREAFF.

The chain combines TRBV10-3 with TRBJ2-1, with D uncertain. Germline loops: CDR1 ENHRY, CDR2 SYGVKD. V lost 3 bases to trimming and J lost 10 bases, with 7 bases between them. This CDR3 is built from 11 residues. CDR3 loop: CAISDFREQFF. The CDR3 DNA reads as TGTGCCATCAGTGATTTCAGGGAGCAGTTCTTC.

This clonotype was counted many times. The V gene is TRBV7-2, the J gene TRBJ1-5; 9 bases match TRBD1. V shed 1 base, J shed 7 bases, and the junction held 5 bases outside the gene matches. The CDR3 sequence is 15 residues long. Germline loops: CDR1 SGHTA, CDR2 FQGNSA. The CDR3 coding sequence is TGTGCCAGCAGCTTAGGGGGACAGGGAGGGCAGCCCCAGCATTTT. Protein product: CASSLGGQGGQPQHF. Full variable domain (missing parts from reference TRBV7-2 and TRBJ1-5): GAGVSQSPSNKVTEKGKDVELRCDPISGHTALYWYRQSLGQGLEFLIYFQGNSAPDKSGLPSDRFSAERTGGSVSTLTIQRTQQEDSAVYLCASSLGGQGGQPQHFGDGTRLSIL.

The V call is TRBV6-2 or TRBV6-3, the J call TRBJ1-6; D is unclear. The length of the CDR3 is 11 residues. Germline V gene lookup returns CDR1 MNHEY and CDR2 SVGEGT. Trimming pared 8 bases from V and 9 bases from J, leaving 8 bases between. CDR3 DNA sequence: TGTGCCAGCGGGGAAGGTTCACCCCTCCACTTT. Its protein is CASGEGSPLHF.

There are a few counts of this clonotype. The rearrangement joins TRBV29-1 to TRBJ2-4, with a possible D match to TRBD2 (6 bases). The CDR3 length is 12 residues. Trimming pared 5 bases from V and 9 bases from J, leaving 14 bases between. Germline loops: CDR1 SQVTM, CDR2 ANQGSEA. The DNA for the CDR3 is TGCAGCGTTTCGGAGGGATCAGGCATTCAGTACTTC. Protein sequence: CSVSEGSGIQYF.

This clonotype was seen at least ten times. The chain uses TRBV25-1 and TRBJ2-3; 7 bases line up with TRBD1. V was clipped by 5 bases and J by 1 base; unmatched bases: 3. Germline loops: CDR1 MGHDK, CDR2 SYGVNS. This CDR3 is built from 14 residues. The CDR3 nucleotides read TGTGCCAGCAGTAGACAGGGAGGCACAGATACGCAGTATTTT. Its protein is CASSRQGGTDTQYF.

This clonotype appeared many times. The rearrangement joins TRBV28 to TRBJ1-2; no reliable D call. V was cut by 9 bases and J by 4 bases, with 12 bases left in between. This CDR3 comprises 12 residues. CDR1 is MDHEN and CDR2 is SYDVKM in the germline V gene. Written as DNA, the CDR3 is TGTGCCAGTCACCATTTCATCTATGGCTACACCTTC. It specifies CASHHFIYGYTF.

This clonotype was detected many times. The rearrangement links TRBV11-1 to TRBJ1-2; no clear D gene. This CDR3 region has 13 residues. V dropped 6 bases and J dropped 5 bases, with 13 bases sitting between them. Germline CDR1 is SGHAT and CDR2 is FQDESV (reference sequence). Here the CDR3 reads CASSLDGFYGYTF. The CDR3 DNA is TGTGCCAGCAGTTTGGACGGGTTTTATGGCTACACCTTC.

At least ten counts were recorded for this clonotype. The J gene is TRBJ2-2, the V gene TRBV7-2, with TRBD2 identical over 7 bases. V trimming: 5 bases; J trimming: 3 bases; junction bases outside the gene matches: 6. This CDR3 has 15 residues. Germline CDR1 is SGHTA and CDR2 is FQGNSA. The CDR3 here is CASSPGTTYTGELFF. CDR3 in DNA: TGTGCCAGCAGCCCCGGGACTACCTACACCGGGGAGCTGTTTTTT.

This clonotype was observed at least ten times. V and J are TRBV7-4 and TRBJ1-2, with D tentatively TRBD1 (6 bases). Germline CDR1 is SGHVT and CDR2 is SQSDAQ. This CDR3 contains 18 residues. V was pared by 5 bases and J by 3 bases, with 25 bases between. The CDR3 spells CASSPTGQGEGGDYGYTF. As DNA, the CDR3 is TGTGCCAGCAGCCCGACGGGACAAGGGGAAGGGGGAGACTATGGCTACACCTTC. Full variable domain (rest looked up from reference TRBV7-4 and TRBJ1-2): GAGVSQSPRYKVAKRGRDVALRCDSISGHVTLYWYRQTLGQGSEVLTYSQSDAQRDKSGRPSGRFSAERPERSVSTLKIQRTEQGDSAVYLCASSPTGQGEGGDYGYTFGSGTRLTVV.

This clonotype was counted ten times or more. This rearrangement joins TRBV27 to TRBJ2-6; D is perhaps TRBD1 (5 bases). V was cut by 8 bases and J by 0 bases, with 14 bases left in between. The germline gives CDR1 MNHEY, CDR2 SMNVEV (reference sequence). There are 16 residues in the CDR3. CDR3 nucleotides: TGTGCCAGCGCCCAGACAGCGAGCTCTGGGGCCAACGTCCTGACTTTC. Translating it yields CASAQTASSGANVLTF.

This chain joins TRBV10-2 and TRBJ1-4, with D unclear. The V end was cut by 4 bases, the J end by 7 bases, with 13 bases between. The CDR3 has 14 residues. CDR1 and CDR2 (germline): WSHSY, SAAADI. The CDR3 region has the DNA TGCGCCAGCAGTGGCCGGAGCACCTTTGAAAAACTGTTTTTT. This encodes CASSGRSTFEKLFF.

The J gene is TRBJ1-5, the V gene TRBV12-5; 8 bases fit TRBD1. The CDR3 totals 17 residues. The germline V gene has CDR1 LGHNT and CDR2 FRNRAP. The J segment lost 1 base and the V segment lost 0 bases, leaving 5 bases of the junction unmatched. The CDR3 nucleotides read TGTGCTAGTGGTTTGGTTAACAGGGGGGTAAGCAATCAGCCCCAGCATTTT. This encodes CASGLVNRGVSNQPQHF.

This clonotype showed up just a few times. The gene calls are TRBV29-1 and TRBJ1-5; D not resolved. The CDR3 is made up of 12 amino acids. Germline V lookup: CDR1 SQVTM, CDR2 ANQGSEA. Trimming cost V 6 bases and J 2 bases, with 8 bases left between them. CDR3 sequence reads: CSVVEGNQPQHF. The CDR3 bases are TGCAGCGTAGTAGAGGGCAATCAGCCCCAGCATTTT.

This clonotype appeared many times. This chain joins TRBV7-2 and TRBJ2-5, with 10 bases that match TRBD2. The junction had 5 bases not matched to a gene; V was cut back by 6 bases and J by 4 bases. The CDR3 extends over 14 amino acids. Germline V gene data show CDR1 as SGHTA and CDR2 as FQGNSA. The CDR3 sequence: CASSSGGKGETQYF. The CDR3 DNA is TGTGCCAGCAGTAGCGGGGGGAAGGGAGAGACCCAGTACTTC.